The 7 T cell receptor beta chains presented below share a single source sample, sequenced in a study of T-cell reconstitution after alpha-beta-depleted transplantation in children. Preparing the TCRbeta library involved the use of unique molecular identifiers. TCRdb redid the calling of the PCR reads with MiXCR, one entry per CDR3 protein. The profile covers about 480,000 distinct CDR3 sequences, with 12% appearing a single time and around 5.8% taken by the ten largest. The sequencing here drew on PBMCs from the stem cell graft donor, taken from the stem cell graft. The source is a human donor who donated a stem cell graft to a child with combined immunodeficiency.

Many counts were recorded for this clonotype. This sequence joins TRBV20-1 and TRBJ2-5; possibly TRBD2 for D (6 bases). The CDR3 loop spans 14 amino acids. V was cut by 4 bases and J by 5 bases, with 17 bases left in between. Germline V CDR1 and CDR2: DFQATT, SNEGSKA (reference sequence). The CDR3 DNA sequence: TGCAGTGCTAATTTAATCTCGGGGGAGGAGACCCAGTACTTC. Encoded protein: CSANLISGEETQYF.

The chain links TRBV6-5 to TRBJ2-1; 8 bases are shared with TRBD1. CDR3 size: 16 residues. Germline CDR1 reads MNHEY; CDR2 reads SVGAGI. J gave up 3 bases and V 2 bases, and 6 bases lay outside the gene matches. The CDR3 reads CASSYIRGTGYNEQFF. CDR3 coding DNA: TGTGCCAGCAGTTACATTCGCGGGACAGGCTACAATGAGCAGTTCTTC.

This chain joins TRBV29-1 and TRBJ2-5; unclear D gene. Germline CDR1 and CDR2: SQVTM and ANQGSEA. The length of the CDR3 is 13 residues. The V end was cut by 7 bases, the J end by 4 bases, with 16 bases between. CDR3 DNA sequence: TGCAGCGCCCTGATTCCAGGTGGAGAGACCCAGTACTTC. Translating it yields CSALIPGGETQYF.

The chain carries TRBV12-3 or TRBV12-4 and TRBJ2-2, with 7 positions matching TRBD2. The CDR3 has 15 residues. Trimming took 6 bases from V and 4 from J; bases not matched to a gene: 8. The CDR3 sequence: CASSDAGVPTGELFF. CDR3 nucleotide sequence: TGTGCCAGCAGCGATGCGGGAGTACCCACCGGGGAGCTGTTTTTT.

The chain carries TRBV20-1 and TRBJ1-6, with 8 bases that match TRBD1. V gave up 1 base and J gave up 4 bases; unmatched junction bases: 3. The CDR3 is made up of 15 amino acids. Germline V gene data show CDR1 as DFQATT and CDR2 as SNEGSKA (reference sequence). The CDR3 bases are TGCAGTGCTAGAGTTGGGACAGGATATAATTCACCCCTCCACTTT. It yields the protein CSARVGTGYNSPLHF.

This clonotype was detected ten times or more. This sequence joins TRBV28 and TRBJ2-7; D gene uncertain. With 6 bases removed from V and 2 bases from J, the gap between germline ends came to 8 bases. Germline CDR1 reads MDHEN; CDR2 reads SYDVKM. The CDR3 has 12 residues. The CDR3 is CASRQQPYEQYF. CDR3 coding DNA: TGTGCCAGCAGACAACAGCCCTACGAGCAGTACTTC.

The CDR3 sequence is CASSWVGTGREQYF. The CDR3 DNA sequence: TGTGCCAGCAGTTGGGTAGGGACAGGGCGAGAGCAGTACTTC. The rearrangement uses TRBV28 and TRBJ2-7, with 9 bases matching TRBD1. The CDR3 is made up of 14 amino acids. Germline CDR1 MDHEN, CDR2 SYDVKM. V lost 4 bases to trimming and J lost 7 bases; unmatched junction nucleotides: 8.